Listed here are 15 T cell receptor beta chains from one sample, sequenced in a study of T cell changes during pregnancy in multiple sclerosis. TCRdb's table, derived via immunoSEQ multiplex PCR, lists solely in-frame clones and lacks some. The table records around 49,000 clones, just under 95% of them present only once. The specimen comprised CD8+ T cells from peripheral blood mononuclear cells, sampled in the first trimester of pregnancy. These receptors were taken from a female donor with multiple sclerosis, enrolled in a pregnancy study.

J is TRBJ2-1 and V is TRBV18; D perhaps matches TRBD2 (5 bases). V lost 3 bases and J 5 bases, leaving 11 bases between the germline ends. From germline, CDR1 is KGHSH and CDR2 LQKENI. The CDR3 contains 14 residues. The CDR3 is CASSPPTGNNEQFF. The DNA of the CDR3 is TGTGCCAGCTCACCCCCTACCGGGAACAATGAGCAGTTCTTC.

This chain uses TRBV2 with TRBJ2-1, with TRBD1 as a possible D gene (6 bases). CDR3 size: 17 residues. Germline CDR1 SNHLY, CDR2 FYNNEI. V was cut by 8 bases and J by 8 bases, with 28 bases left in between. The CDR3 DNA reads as TGTGCCAGCCTCGGAGCGGCCCAGGGGTGGGGAGTGGATGAGCAGTTCTTC. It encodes CASLGAAQGWGVDEQFF.

In DNA, the CDR3 is TGTGCCAGCTCACCTACCGCCGAGGAGGCTTTCTTT. This gives the protein CASSPTAEEAFF. J is TRBJ1-1 and V is TRBV18; no firm D call. CDR1 is KGHSH, CDR2 LQKENI, per germline. V was cut by 3 bases and J by 11 bases, with 13 bases left in between. CDR3 size: 12 residues.

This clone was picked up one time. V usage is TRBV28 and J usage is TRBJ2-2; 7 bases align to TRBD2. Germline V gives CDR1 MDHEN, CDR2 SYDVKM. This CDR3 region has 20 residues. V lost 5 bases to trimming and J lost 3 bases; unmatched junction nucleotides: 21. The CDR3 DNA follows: TGTGCCAGCAGTCCCTACCCTTCGGGGCTTTGGCGGGAGTACACCGGGGAGCTGTTTTTT. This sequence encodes CASSPYPSGLWREYTGELFF.

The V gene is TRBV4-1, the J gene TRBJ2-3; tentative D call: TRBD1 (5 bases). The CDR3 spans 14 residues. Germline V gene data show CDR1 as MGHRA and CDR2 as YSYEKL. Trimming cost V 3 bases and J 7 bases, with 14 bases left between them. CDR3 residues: CASSQPTVEYTQYF. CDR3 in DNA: TGCGCCAGCAGCCAGCCGACAGTTGAGTATACGCAGTATTTT.

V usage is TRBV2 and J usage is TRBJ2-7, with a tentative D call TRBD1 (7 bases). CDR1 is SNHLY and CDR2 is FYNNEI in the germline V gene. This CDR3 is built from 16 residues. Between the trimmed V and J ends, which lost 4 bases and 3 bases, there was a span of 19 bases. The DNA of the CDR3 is TGTGCCAGCAGTGGTGACAGGGACTTCCCAGACTACGAGCAGTACTTC. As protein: CASSGDRDFPDYEQYF.

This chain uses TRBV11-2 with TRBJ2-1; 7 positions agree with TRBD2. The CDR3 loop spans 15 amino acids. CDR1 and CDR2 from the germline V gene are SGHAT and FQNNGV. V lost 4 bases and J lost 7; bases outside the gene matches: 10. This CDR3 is CASSSYMGEGNEQFF. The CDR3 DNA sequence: TGTGCCAGCAGCTCATACATGGGGGAGGGGAATGAGCAGTTCTTC.

This CDR3 is CASSLSVNNEQFF. The CDR3 nucleotides are TGTGCCAGCAGCCTTAGTGTGAACAATGAGCAGTTCTTC. This rearrangement joins TRBV7-3 to TRBJ2-1; D unclear. The CDR3 has 13 residues. Germline-derived CDR1 and CDR2 are SGHTA and FQGTGA. Trimming pared 5 bases from V and 5 bases from J, leaving 10 bases between.

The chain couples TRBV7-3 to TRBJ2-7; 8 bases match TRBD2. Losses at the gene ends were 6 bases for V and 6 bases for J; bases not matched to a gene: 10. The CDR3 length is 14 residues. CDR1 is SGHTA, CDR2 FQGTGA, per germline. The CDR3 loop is CASRFPGGGFEQYF. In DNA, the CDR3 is TGTGCCAGCAGATTCCCGGGGGGGGGATTCGAGCAGTACTTC.

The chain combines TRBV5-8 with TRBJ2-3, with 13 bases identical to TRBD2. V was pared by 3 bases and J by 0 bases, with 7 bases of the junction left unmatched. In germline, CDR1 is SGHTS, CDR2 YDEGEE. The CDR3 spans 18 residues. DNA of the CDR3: TGTGCCAGCAGCTCCGGACTAGCGGGAGTTTTGAGCACAGATACGCAGTATTTT. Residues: CASSSGLAGVLSTDTQYF.

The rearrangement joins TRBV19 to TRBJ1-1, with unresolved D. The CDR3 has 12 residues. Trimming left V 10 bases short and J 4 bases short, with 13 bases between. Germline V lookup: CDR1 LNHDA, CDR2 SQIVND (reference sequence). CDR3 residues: CAISNGVTEAFF. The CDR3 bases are TGTGCCATTTCGAACGGGGTCACTGAAGCTTTCTTT.

CDR3 nucleotides: TGTGCCAGCTTAAGGGGAGTTAGAGGCGCTAGCGGGAGAAGGGAGACCCAGTACTTC. Its protein is CASLRGVRGASGRRETQYF. V and J are TRBV18 and TRBJ2-5; 10 nucleotides align to TRBD2. Trimming at V came to 7 bases and at J to 5 bases, leaving 22 bases not matched to a gene. This CDR3 is 19 amino acids long. CDR1 KGHSH and CDR2 LQKENI come from the germline V gene.

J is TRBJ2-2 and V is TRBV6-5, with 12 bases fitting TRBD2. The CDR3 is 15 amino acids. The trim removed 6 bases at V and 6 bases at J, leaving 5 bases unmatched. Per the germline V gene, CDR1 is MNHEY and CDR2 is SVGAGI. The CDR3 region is CASSGTSGLPGELFF. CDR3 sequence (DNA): TGTGCCAGCAGCGGGACTAGCGGGCTTCCCGGGGAGCTGTTTTTT.

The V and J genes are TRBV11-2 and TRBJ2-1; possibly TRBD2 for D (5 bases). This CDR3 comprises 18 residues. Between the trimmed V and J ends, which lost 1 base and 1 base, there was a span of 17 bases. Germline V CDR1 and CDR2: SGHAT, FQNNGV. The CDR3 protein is CASSLGRTGIGSYNEQFF. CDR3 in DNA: TGTGCCAGCAGCTTAGGCCGGACCGGGATAGGTTCCTACAATGAGCAGTTCTTC.

The DNA for the CDR3 is TGTGCCAGCAGTTTACCCCCCGAGGGCTACACCTTC. This codes for CASSLPPEGYTF. The J gene is TRBJ1-2, the V gene TRBV28; no clear D. Germline values: CDR1 MDHEN, CDR2 SYDVKM. Trimming cost V 2 bases and J 8 bases, with 9 bases left between them. The length of the CDR3 is 12 residues.